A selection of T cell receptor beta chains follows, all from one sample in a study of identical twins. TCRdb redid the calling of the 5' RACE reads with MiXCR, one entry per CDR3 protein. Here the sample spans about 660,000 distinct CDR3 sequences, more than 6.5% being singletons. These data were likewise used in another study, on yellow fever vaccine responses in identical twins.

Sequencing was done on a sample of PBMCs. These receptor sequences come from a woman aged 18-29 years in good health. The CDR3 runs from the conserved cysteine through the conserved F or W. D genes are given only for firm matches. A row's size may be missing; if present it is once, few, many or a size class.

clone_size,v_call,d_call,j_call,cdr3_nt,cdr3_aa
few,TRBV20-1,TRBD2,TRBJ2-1,TGCAGTGCTAGAGTAGGGGCGGGAGGCCAAAATGAGCAGTTCTTC,CSARVGAGGQNEQFF
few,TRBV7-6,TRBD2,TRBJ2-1,TGTGCCAGCAGCTTAGTAGCGGGAGCGGGGTATGAGCAGTTCTTC,CASSLVAGAGYEQFF
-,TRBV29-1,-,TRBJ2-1,TGCAGCGCTCGGGACACCTTTTACAATGTGCAGTTCTTC,CSARDTFYNVQFF
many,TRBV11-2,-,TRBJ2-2,TGTGCCAGCAGCTTAGATGTCGGGGAGCTGTTTTTT,CASSLDVGELFF
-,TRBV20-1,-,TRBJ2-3,TGCAGTGCTCTCCCCCATACTAGCACAGATACGCAGTATTTT,CSALPHTSTDTQYF
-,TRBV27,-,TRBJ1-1,TGTGCCAGCAGTTTAGACAGCATGAACACTGAAGCTTTCTTT,CASSLDSMNTEAFF
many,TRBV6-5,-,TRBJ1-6,TGTGCCAGCAGTTACGGACAGTATAATTCACCCCTCCACTTT,CASSYGQYNSPLHF
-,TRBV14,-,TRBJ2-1,TGTGCCAGCAGCCAAGATAGGTGGAGCAATGAGCAGTTCTTC,CASSQDRWSNEQFF
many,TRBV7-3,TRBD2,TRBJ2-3,TGTGCCAGCAGCTTAAAGCTCGGGGAGCGACTAGCGGGGGGACGCACAGATACGCAGTATTTT,CASSLKLGERLAGGRTDTQYF
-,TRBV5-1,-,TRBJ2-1,TGCGCCAGCAGCTCGGCCCCGGGGCGGTACAATGAGCAGTTCTTC,CASSSAPGRYNEQFF
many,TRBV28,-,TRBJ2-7,TGTGCCAGCAGTCACCGTGGGGGCTACGAGCAGTACTTC,CASSHRGGYEQYF
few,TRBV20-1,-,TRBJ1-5,TGCAGTGCCTCGACAGGTTCGGAAGCTCAGCCCCAGCATTTT,CSASTGSEAQPQHF
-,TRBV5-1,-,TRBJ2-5,TGCGCCAGCAGCGCCGGGAAGCTAAAAGAGACCCAGTACTTC,CASSAGKLKETQYF
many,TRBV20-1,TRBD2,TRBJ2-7,TGCAGTGCTAACAACAACCGGGACTATCAGCCCTACGAGCAGTACTTC,CSANNNRDYQPYEQYF
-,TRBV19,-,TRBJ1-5,TGTGCCAGTAGTGCAGACAGGAGGTATAGCAATCAGCCCCAGCATTTT,CASSADRRYSNQPQHF
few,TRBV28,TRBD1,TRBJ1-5,TGTGCCAGCAGTTTATGGGCAGGGGGAGTGGGCAATCAGCCCCAGCATTTT,CASSLWAGGVGNQPQHF
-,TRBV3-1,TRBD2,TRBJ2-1,TGTGCCAGCAGCACGAGACTAGCGGGGGGGTCGCAGTTCTTC,CASSTRLAGGSQFF
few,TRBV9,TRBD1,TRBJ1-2,TGTGCCAGCAGCGTATGGGGGACAGGGGAATCGGGCTACACCTTC,CASSVWGTGESGYTF
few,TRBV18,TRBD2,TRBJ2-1,TGTGCCAGCTCACCAAGCTCCATAGCGGGAGGGTTCTTC,CASSPSSIAGGFF
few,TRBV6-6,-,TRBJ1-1,TGTGCCAGCAGTTACGATATCACTGAAGCTTTCTTT,CASSYDITEAFF
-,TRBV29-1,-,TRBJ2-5,TGCAGCGTCGTCCGGGGAGGCGGGGAGACCCAGTACTTC,CSVVRGGGETQYF
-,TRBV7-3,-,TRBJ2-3,TGTGCCAGCAGCTTAAACTCTGGCAGTAGCACAGATACGCAGTATTTT,CASSLNSGSSTDTQYF
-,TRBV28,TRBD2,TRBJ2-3,TGTGCCAGCATACCTTTTCGTGCTAGCGGGAGAGATACGCAGTATTTT,CASIPFRASGRDTQYF
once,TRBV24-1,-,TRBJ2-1,TGTGCCACCAGTGCCGGGCCCAACAATGAGCAGTTCTTC,CATSAGPNNEQFF
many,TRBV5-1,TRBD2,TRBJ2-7,TGCGCCAGCACCCAGGCGGGAGTTTCCTACGAGCAGTACTTC,CASTQAGVSYEQYF
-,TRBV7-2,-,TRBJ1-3,TGTGCCAGCAGCTTAGGGTGGGGAGCCGGAAACACCATATATTTT,CASSLGWGAGNTIYF
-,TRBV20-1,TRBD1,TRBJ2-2,TGCAGTGCTAGGGGACAGGAAGCGAACACCGGGGAGCTGTTTTTT,CSARGQEANTGELFF
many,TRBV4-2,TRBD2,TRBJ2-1,TGTGCCAGCAGCCAAGCAGCGGGATCCTACAATGAGCAGTTCTTC,CASSQAAGSYNEQFF
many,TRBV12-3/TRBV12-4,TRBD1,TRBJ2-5,TGTGCCAGCAGCCAAGGACAGGGATGGGGGTCCCAAGAGACCCAGTACTTC,CASSQGQGWGSQETQYF
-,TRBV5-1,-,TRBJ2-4,TGCGCCAGCAGCGTATTCAGGGTTTGCTTGGCCAAAAACATTCAGTACTTC,CASSVFRVCLAKNIQYF
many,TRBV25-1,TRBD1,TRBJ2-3,TGTGCCAGCAGTTCGAGACAGGGTACAGATACGCAGTATTTT,CASSSRQGTDTQYF
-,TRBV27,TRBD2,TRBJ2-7,TGTGCCAGCAGTTTATCCGGGGCGGGGGCCTACGAGCAGTACTTC,CASSLSGAGAYEQYF
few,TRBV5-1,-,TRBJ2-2,TGCGCCAGCAGCGATCCACACAACACCGGGGAGCTGTTTTTT,CASSDPHNTGELFF
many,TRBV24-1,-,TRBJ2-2,TGTGCCACCAACGGGGAGTCGGGGGAGCTGTTTTTT,CATNGESGELFF
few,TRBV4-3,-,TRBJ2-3,TGCGCCAGCAGCCAAGATGCGGCAGGACAAGCTGATACGCAGTATTTT,CASSQDAAGQADTQYF
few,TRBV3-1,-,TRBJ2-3,TGTGCCAGCAGCCCAGGACGGGCATATACGCAGTATTTT,CASSPGRAYTQYF
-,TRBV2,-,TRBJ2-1,TGTGCCAGCATCCTCCAGGGGCGGGGTCGTAATGAGCAGTTCTTC,CASILQGRGRNEQFF
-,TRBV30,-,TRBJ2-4,TGTGCCTGGATGGGACGGAAAAACATTCAGTACTTC,CAWMGRKNIQYF
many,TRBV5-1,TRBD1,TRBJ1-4,TGCGCCAGCAGCTTGTCGGGACAGTTAAATGAAAAACTGTTTTTT,CASSLSGQLNEKLFF
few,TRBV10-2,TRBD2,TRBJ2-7,TGCGCCAGCAGGGGGACTAGCGGCCGCGTAGGGCAGTACTTC,CASRGTSGRVGQYF
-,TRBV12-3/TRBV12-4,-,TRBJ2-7,TGTGCCAGCAGTTGGGACGGGAAAACCTACGAGCAGTACTTC,CASSWDGKTYEQYF
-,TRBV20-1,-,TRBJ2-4,TGCAGTGCTTCACCCTCCGGGGTACCTTTGGACATTCAGTACTTC,CSASPSGVPLDIQYF
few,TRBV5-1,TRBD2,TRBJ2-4,TGCGCCAGCAGCTTGACCGGGGAGGGCGGGAACATTCAGTACTTC,CASSLTGEGGNIQYF
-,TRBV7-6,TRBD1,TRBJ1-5,TGTGCCAGCAGCTCACATCGGGGACAGGGGGACGATCAGCCCCAGCATTTT,CASSSHRGQGDDQPQHF
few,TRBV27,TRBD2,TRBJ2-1,TGTGCCAGCAGTTTTAGCGGGAGATACAATGAGCAGTTCTTC,CASSFSGRYNEQFF
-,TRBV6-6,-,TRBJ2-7,TGTGCCAGCAGCCGGAGCGAAGAGCAGTACTTC,CASSRSEEQYF
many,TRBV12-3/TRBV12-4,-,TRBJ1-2,TGTGCCAGCACCCTAGGGGGGGGTTATGGCTACACCTTC,CASTLGGGYGYTF
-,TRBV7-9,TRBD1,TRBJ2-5,TGTGCCAGCAGCTTTGACAGGGGGCGGAAAGAGACCCAGTACTTC,CASSFDRGRKETQYF
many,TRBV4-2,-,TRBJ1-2,TGTGCCAGCAGCCAAGATCGAAACAACTATGGCTACACCTTC,CASSQDRNNYGYTF